This entry lists 31 T cell receptor beta chains sequenced from one sample in a study of CD8+ T cells in alopecia areata. It was cDNA, reverse transcribed from extracted RNA, that served as the sequencing template. Repertoires were generated with immunoSEQ multiplex PCR, while TCRdb's copy carries only in-frame clones and drops some. The sample records roughly 170,000 clones, about 60% being singletons. The starting material was CD4+ T cells sorted from blood, obtained at week 0. The receptors were sampled from a human donor with alopecia areata.

Concerning this clone itself: Other DNA sequences in this specimen translate into the identical CDR3. The chain links TRBV30 to TRBJ1-2; D remains unclear. Looked up from germline, CDR1 is GTSNPN and CDR2 is SVGIG (reference sequence). V was trimmed by 0 bases and J by 2 bases, leaving 7 bases between them. There are 13 residues in the CDR3. CDR3 in amino acids: CAWSVSRNYGYTF. For the CDR3, the DNA is TGTGCCTGGAGTGTATCCCGGAACTATGGCTACACCTTC.

This chain links TRBV29-1 with TRBJ2-5; 9 bases map to TRBD1. The CDR3 extends over 13 amino acids. Losses at the gene ends were 3 bases for V and 5 bases for J; bases not matched to a gene: 4. The germline V gene has CDR1 SQVTM and CDR2 ANQGSEA. The CDR3 sequence: CSVDDRGRETQYF. CDR3 DNA: TGCAGCGTTGACGACAGGGGGAGGGAGACCCAGTACTTC.

The chain couples TRBV29-1 to TRBJ2-7; 8 bases are a match to TRBD1. V trimming: 5 bases; J trimming: 6 bases; junction bases outside the gene matches: 9. Germline values: CDR1 SQVTM, CDR2 ANQGSEA. This CDR3 has 13 residues. This CDR3 reads CSVNGQGGGEQYF. The CDR3 DNA is TGCAGCGTTAACGGACAGGGAGGAGGCGAGCAGTACTTC.

This sequence joins TRBV30 and TRBJ1-2; D possibly corresponds to TRBD1 (5 bases). Germline V gives CDR1 GTSNPN, CDR2 SVGIG (reference sequence). With 8 bases removed from V and 8 bases from J, the gap between germline ends came to 21 bases. The CDR3 totals 13 residues. Here the CDR3 reads CALRPVRGSGYTF. CDR3 nucleotides: TGTGCCCTCCGGCCCGTTCGGGGGAGCGGCTACACCTTC.

J is TRBJ2-1 and V is TRBV6-5; the match to TRBD2 covers 8 bases. The CDR3 consists of 11 residues. Unmatched junction bases numbered 5, after V lost 4 bases and J lost 15 bases. Germline CDR1 and CDR2: MNHEY and SVGAGI. The CDR3 nucleotides are TGTGCCAGCAGTTCGGGGGGGCTATGGTTCTTC. As protein: CASSSGGLWFF.

V is TRBV5-1 and J is TRBJ2-5; no definite D call. Deletions cut 2 bases from V and 0 bases from J, with 8 bases between. The V gene's germline CDR1 is SGHRS and CDR2 YFSETQ. The CDR3 is 14 amino acids. The CDR3 loop is CASSFQADQETQYF. The DNA of the CDR3 is TGCGCCAGCAGCTTCCAGGCCGACCAAGAGACCCAGTACTTC.

The table lists this clone with a few counts. The chain has TRBV11-1 and TRBJ2-7, with a tentative D call TRBD1 (6 bases). This CDR3 is built from 17 residues. The germline CDR1 and CDR2 sequences are SGHAT and FQDESV (reference sequence). Trimming left V 5 bases short and J 3 bases short, with 23 bases between. The CDR3 nucleotides read TGTGCCAGCAGCCATCCATCCGGGACACCAGGAATCTACGAGCAGTACTTC. This translates into CASSHPSGTPGIYEQYF. The variable domain in full, completed from reference TRBV11-1 and TRBJ2-7, reads EAEVAQSPRYKITEKSQAVAFWCDPISGHATLYWYRQILGQGPELLVQFQDESVVDDSQLPKDRFSAERLKGVDSTLKIQPAELGDSAMYLCASSHPSGTPGIYEQYFGPGTRLTVT.

The chain couples TRBV15 to TRBJ2-3, with TRBD1 matching over 9 bases. CDR3 length equals 15 residues. Per germline, CDR1 LNHNV and CDR2 YYDKDF (reference sequence). The V segment lost 0 bases and the J segment 6 bases; nucleotides outside the gene matches: 4. The CDR3 DNA reads TGTGCCACCAGCAGAGAAGGGACAGGGCCGGATACGCAGTATTTT. Residues: CATSREGTGPDTQYF.

This rearrangement joins TRBV14 to TRBJ2-7, with D maybe TRBD1 (5 bases). V was pared by 2 bases and J by 6 bases, with 11 bases between. CDR1 and CDR2 from the germline V gene are SGHDN and FVKESK. This CDR3 is 13 amino acids long. The CDR3 DNA is TGTGCCAGCAGCCAACATAGGGGTGGCGAGCAGTACTTC. Translating gives CASSQHRGGEQYF.

The gene calls are TRBV29-1 and TRBJ1-4; tentative D call: TRBD1 (6 bases). Per germline, CDR1 SQVTM and CDR2 ANQGSEA. Trimming pared 4 bases from V and 3 bases from J, leaving 12 bases between. The CDR3 has 14 amino acids. CDR3: CSVARDTSNEKLFF. The CDR3 DNA follows: TGCAGCGTTGCGCGGGACACTTCTAATGAAAAACTGTTTTTT.

This clone was seen more than once but under ten times. This sequence joins TRBV29-1 and TRBJ2-5, with D possibly TRBD1 on 5 matching bases. The V gene lost 4 bases and the J gene lost 3 bases, with 9 bases spanning the gap. Per germline, CDR1 SQVTM and CDR2 ANQGSEA. The CDR3 length is 12 residues. CDR3 sequence (DNA): TGCAGCGTTGGACAGAACAAAGAGACCCAGTACTTC. This codes for CSVGQNKETQYF.

With regard to this clone: Other DNA sequences in the same sample also yield this CDR3. This rearrangement joins TRBV4-2 to TRBJ1-5, with TRBD1 as a possible D gene (5 bases). V was cut by 1 base and J by 2 bases, with 9 bases left in between. Germline values: CDR1 LGHNA, CDR2 YNFKEQ. The CDR3 is 15 amino acids. CDR3 coding DNA: TGTGCCAGCAGCCAAGCCACAGGAGGCAATCAGCCCCAGCATTTT. The encoded protein is CASSQATGGNQPQHF.

On this clone: This sample also contains other DNA sequences that code for the same CDR3. The rearrangement joins TRBV30 to TRBJ1-2, with D possibly TRBD1 on 5 matching bases. Germline CDR1 is GTSNPN and CDR2 is SVGIG (reference sequence). This CDR3 contains 10 residues. V was cut by 5 bases and J by 8 bases, with 9 bases left in between. The chain's CDR3 is CAWGRDGYTF. The CDR3, as DNA: TGTGCCTGGGGCAGGGACGGCTACACCTTC.

V and J are TRBV6-6 and TRBJ2-7; TRBD1 aligns across 7 bases. The V and J ends lost 7 bases and 8 bases, in that order; junction bases with no gene match: 8. The CDR3 is 12 amino acids. Per the germline V gene, CDR1 is MNHNY and CDR2 is SVGAGI (reference sequence). DNA of the CDR3: TGTGCCAGCACCGACAGGGCCCGTCAGCAGTACTTC. This sequence encodes CASTDRARQQYF.

This clone was seen a handful of times. The chain is built from TRBV2 and TRBJ1-2; no reliable D call. Germline values: CDR1 SNHLY, CDR2 FYNNEI. Trimming left V 8 bases short and J 2 bases short, with 9 bases between. The CDR3 loop spans 12 amino acids. As DNA, the CDR3 is TGTGCCAGCGCTAAGAGCAACTATGGCTACACCTTC. Translated: CASAKSNYGYTF.

The V gene is TRBV6-5, the J gene TRBJ2-7; D might be TRBD1 or TRBD2, each matching 5 bases. Trimming removed 5 bases from V and 3 bases from J, with 11 bases in between. Germline loops: CDR1 MNHEY, CDR2 SVGAGI. The CDR3 runs 13 residues. The CDR3, as DNA: TGTGCCAGCAGTGCACGGGACGGCTACGAGCAGTACTTC. Translation: CASSARDGYEQYF.

This chain joins TRBV6-5 and TRBJ2-5, with 10 bases aligning to TRBD2. The germline V gene encodes CDR1 MNHEY and CDR2 SVGAGI. The ends lost 2 bases at V and 5 bases at J; junction bases unmatched: 2. CDR3 size: 14 residues. The CDR3 reads CASSYLAGVETQYF. CDR3 bases: TGTGCCAGCAGTTACCTAGCGGGGGTGGAGACCCAGTACTTC.

A word on this clone: The junction departs from the called germline gene at one end, perhaps through a read error. This same CDR3 is encoded by further DNA sequences in the sample. The rearrangement joins TRBV9 to TRBJ1-1; D call uncertain. Germline assignment: CDR1 SGDLS and CDR2 YYNGEE. The CDR3 length is 15 residues. The CDR3 reads CASSAVARLNTEAFF. The CDR3 coding sequence is TGTGCCAGCAGCGCGGTGGCCAGATTGAACACTGAAGCCTTCTTT. Looking up the rest from reference TRBV9 and TRBJ1-1 gives the full variable domain: DSGVTQTPKHLITATGQRVTLRCSPRSGDLSVYWYQQSLDQGLQFLIQYYNGEERAKGNILERFSAQQFPDLHSELNLSSLELGDSALYFCASSAVARLNTEAFFGQGTRLTVV.

The chain carries TRBV10-3 and TRBJ2-7, with a tentative D call TRBD1 (5 bases). Trimming stripped 1 base from V and 0 bases from J, with 7 bases between. This CDR3 has 14 amino acids. Germline lookup yields CDR1 ENHRY and CDR2 SYGVKD. CDR3 protein: CAISELGPSYEQYF. Written as DNA, the CDR3 is TGTGCCATCAGTGAGTTGGGGCCCTCCTACGAGCAGTACTTC.

The chain recombines TRBV6-5 with TRBJ1-5, with no clear D. Germline V CDR1 and CDR2: MNHEY, SVGAGI. The V and J ends lost 5 bases and 10 bases respectively, with 12 bases between them. The length of the CDR3 is 12 residues. The CDR3 sequence: CASSRTGGPQHF. Here the CDR3 DNA reads TGTGCCAGCAGTCGGACCGGCGGACCCCAGCATTTT.

This clone was found a few times. This chain connects TRBV29-1 to TRBJ2-3; D is unresolved. From germline, CDR1 is SQVTM and CDR2 ANQGSEA. The V and J ends lost 4 bases and 1 base respectively, with 9 bases between them. This CDR3 contains 13 residues. As DNA, the CDR3 is TGCAGCGTTGGGCATGGGGGCACAGATACGCAGTATTTT. Translation gives CSVGHGGTDTQYF.

This clone was seen more than once but under ten times. The chain has TRBV30 and TRBJ1-1; D uncertain. Germline CDR1 GTSNPN, CDR2 SVGIG (reference sequence). This CDR3 has 13 residues. V was shortened by 2 bases and J by 0 bases, with 7 bases between the two germline ends. CDR3 sequence (DNA): TGTGCCTGGAGTTTTAACATGAACACTGAAGCTTTCTTT. Residues: CAWSFNMNTEAFF.

There are a few counts of this clone. The chain links TRBV30 to TRBJ1-1; the match to TRBD1 covers 7 bases. Germline V gene lookup returns CDR1 GTSNPN and CDR2 SVGIG (reference sequence). The CDR3 has 15 amino acids. V gave up 0 bases and J gave up 2 bases; unmatched junction bases: 6. The CDR3 reads CAWSVKAGGNTEAFF. CDR3 DNA sequence: TGTGCCTGGAGTGTGAAGGCAGGGGGAAACACTGAAGCTTTCTTT.

This chain links TRBV7-2 with TRBJ1-1, with D possibly being TRBD1 (5 bases). The CDR3 sequence is 14 residues long. Germline V gene lookup returns CDR1 SGHTA and CDR2 FQGNSA. The V gene lost 3 bases and the J gene lost 4 bases, with 12 bases spanning the gap. The CDR3 nucleotides are TGTGCCAGCAGCTTTCGGGGCAGATCCACTGAAGCTTTCTTT. Its translation: CASSFRGRSTEAFF.

The V call is TRBV29-1, the J call TRBJ1-5; tentatively, D is TRBD1 (5 bases). The V gene's germline CDR1 is SQVTM and CDR2 ANQGSEA. Trimming cost V 7 bases and J 7 bases, with 17 bases left between them. The CDR3 has 13 amino acids. The CDR3 is CSAADSEYQPQHF. The DNA of the CDR3 is TGCAGCGCTGCAGACAGTGAATACCAGCCCCAGCATTTT.

The rearrangement links TRBV29-1 to TRBJ2-3; D ambiguous. The CDR3 extends over 13 amino acids. V was shortened by 0 bases and J by 1 base, with 5 bases between the two germline ends. From germline, CDR1 is SQVTM and CDR2 ANQGSEA. The CDR3 sequence is CSVEEGGTDTQYF. The CDR3 region has the DNA TGCAGCGTTGAAGAAGGTGGCACAGATACGCAGTATTTT.

The gene calls are TRBV5-1 and TRBJ2-7; 10 positions agree with TRBD1. CDR3 length: 15 amino acids. V shed 3 bases and J 2 bases; nucleotides not matched to a gene: 5. Germline V gives CDR1 SGHRS, CDR2 YFSETQ. The DNA of the CDR3 is TGCGCCAGCAGCTCAGCGGGACAGGGGACCTACGAGCAGTACTTC. It is translated as CASSSAGQGTYEQYF.

CDR3 DNA sequence: TGTGCCTGGAGCCGGACTAGCGGGAGGGGTGAGCAGTTCTTC. Amino acid sequence: CAWSRTSGRGEQFF. The chain combines TRBV30 with TRBJ2-1; 15 bases are shared with TRBD2. Germline trimming cut 3 bases from V and 9 bases from J; bases unmatched to any gene: 3. The length of the CDR3 is 14 residues. In germline, CDR1 is GTSNPN, CDR2 SVGIG (reference sequence).

For this clone: The identical CDR3 is also encoded by other nucleotide sequences in the sample. V usage is TRBV29-1 and J usage is TRBJ1-5, with D tentatively TRBD1 (5 bases). This CDR3 is 14 amino acids long. Looked up from germline, CDR1 is SQVTM and CDR2 is ANQGSEA. Trimming stripped 6 bases from V and 0 bases from J, with 12 bases between. CDR3 DNA sequence: TGCAGCGTCGTCGTGGGGGGTAGCAATCAGCCCCAGCATTTT. Amino acids: CSVVVGGSNQPQHF.

The chain recombines TRBV6-5 with TRBJ2-7, with 8 bases lining up with TRBD1. Trimming at V came to 6 bases and at J to 6 bases, leaving 10 bases not matched to a gene. The CDR3 has 14 amino acids. Per germline, CDR1 MNHEY and CDR2 SVGAGI. The CDR3 spells CASSRGPGYGEQYF. CDR3 DNA: TGTGCCAGCAGCAGGGGGCCCGGGTATGGCGAGCAGTACTTC.

This clone has more than one count but fewer than ten. The V gene is TRBV6-1, the J gene TRBJ2-3; TRBD2 agrees at 10 bases. Germline V gene data show CDR1 as MNHNS and CDR2 as SASEGT. There are 15 residues in the CDR3. Germline trimming cut 8 bases from V and 0 bases from J; bases unmatched to any gene: 5. CDR3 in DNA: TGTGCCAGCGCTAGCGGGGGCACTAGCACAGATACGCAGTATTTT. Encoded protein: CASASGGTSTDTQYF.